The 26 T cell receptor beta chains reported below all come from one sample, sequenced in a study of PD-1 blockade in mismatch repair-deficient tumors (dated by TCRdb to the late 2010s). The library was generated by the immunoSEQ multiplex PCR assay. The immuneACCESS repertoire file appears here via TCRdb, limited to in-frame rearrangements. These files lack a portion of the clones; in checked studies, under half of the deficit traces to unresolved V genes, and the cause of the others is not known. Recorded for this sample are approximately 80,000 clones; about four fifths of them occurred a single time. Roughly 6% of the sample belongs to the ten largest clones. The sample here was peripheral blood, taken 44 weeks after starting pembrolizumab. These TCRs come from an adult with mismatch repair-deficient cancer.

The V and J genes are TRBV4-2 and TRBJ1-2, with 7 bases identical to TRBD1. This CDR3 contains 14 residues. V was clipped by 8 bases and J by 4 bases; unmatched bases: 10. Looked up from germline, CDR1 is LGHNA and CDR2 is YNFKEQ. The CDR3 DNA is TGTGCCAGCTGGTCAGGGGGACCTACCTATGGCTACACCTTC. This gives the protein CASWSGGPTYGYTF.

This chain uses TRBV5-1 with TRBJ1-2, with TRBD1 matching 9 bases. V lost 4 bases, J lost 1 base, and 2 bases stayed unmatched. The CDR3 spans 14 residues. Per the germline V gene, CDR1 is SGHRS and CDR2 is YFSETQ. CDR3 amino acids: CASSRDRDNYGYTF. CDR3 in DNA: TGCGCCAGCAGCCGGGACAGGGATAACTATGGCTACACCTTC.

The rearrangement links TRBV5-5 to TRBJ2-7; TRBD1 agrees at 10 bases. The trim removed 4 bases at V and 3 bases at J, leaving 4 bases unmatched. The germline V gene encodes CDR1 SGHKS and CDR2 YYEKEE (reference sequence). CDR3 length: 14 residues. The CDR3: CASSPWTGGYEQYF. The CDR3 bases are TGTGCCAGCAGCCCCTGGACAGGGGGCTACGAGCAGTACTTC.

The CDR3 nucleotides are TGTGCCAGTACCACCTTGAGCTCCTACAATGAGCAGTTCTTC. Translation gives CASTTLSSYNEQFF. J is TRBJ2-1 and V is TRBV19; D is undetermined. CDR3 length: 14 residues. Germline V gene data show CDR1 as LNHDA and CDR2 as SQIVND (reference sequence). Trimming removed 7 bases at V and 0 bases at J, with 10 bases between.

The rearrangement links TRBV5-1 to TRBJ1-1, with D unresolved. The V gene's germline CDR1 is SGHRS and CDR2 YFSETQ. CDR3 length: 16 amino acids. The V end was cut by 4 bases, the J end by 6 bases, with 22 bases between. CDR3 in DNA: TGCGCCAGCAGCCCAATTACCTCCCTGGGGAGGCCTGAAGCTTTCTTT. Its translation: CASSPITSLGRPEAFF.

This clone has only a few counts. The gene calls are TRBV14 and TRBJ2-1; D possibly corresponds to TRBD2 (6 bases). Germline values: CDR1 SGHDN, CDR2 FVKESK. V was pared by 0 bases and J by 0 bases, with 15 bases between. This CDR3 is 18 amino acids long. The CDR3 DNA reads TGTGCCAGCAGCCAAGAATACCGCGGGACGAGCTCCTACAATGAGCAGTTCTTC. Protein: CASSQEYRGTSSYNEQFF.

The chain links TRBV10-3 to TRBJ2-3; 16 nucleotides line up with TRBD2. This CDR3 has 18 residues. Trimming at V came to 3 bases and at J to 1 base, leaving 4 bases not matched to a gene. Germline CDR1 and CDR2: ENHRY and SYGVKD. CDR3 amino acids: CAISDLGTSGRGTDTQYF. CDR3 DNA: TGTGCCATCAGTGACCTTGGGACTAGCGGGAGGGGCACAGATACGCAGTATTTT.

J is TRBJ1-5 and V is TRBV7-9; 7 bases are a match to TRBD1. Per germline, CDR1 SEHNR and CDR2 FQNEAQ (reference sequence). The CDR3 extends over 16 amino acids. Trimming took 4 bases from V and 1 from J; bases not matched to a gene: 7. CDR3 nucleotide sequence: TGTGCCAGCAGCTCGGAGGGGGCTGGAAGCAATCAGCCCCAGCATTTT. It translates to CASSSEGAGSNQPQHF.

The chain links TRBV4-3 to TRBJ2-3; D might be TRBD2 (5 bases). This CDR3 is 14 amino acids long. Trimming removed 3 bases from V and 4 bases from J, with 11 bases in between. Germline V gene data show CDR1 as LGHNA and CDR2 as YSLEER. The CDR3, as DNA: TGCGCCAGCAGCCAGCAGGAGGCTGCAGATACGCAGTATTTT. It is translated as CASSQQEAADTQYF.

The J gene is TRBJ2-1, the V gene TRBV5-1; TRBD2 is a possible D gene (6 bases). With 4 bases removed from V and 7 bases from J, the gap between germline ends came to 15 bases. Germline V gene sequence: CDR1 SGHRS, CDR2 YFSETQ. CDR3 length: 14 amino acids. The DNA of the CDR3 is TGCGCCAGCAGCATGCGGGATCTGGAGAATGAGCAGTTCTTC. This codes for CASSMRDLENEQFF.

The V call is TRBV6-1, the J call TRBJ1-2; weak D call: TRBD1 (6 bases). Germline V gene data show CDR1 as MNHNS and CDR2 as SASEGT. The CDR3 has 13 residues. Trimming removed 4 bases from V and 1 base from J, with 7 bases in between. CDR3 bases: TGTGCCAGCAGTGGACAGGTTAACTATGGCTACACCTTC. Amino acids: CASSGQVNYGYTF.

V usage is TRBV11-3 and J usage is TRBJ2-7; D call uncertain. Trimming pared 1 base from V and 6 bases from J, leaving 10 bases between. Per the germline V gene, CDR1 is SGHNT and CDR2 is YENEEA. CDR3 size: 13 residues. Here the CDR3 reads CASSLGPLGEQYF. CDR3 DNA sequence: TGTGCCAGCAGCTTAGGGCCCCTGGGCGAGCAGTACTTC.

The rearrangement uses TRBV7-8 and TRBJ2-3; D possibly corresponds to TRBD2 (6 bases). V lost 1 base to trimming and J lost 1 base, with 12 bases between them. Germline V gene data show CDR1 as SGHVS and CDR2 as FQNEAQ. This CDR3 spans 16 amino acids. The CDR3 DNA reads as TGTGCCAGCAGCTTAGGAGCGGGTGTGGGCACAGATACGCAGTATTTT. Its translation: CASSLGAGVGTDTQYF.

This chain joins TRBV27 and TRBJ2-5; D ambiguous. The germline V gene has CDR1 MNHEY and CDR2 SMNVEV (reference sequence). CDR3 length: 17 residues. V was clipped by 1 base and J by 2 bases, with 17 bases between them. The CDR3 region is CASSLYYGAIGQETQYF. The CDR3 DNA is TGTGCCAGCAGTTTATACTATGGCGCTATAGGGCAAGAGACCCAGTACTTC.

The CDR3 sequence: CASSGSPSGRAFEQFF. CDR3 nucleotide sequence: TGTGCCAGCAGTGGGTCCCCAAGCGGGAGGGCCTTTGAGCAGTTCTTC. The rearrangement uses TRBV6-1 and TRBJ2-1; 10 nucleotides align to TRBD2. CDR1 is MNHNS, CDR2 SASEGT, per germline. V shed 4 bases, J shed 9 bases, and the junction held 12 bases outside the gene matches. The CDR3 consists of 16 residues.

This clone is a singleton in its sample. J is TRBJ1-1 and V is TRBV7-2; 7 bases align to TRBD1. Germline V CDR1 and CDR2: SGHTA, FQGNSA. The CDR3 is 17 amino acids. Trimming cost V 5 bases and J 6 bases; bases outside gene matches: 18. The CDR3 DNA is TGTGCCAGCAGCCTCCGACAGGGTTGGGACGAAGTCCCTGAAGCTTTCTTT. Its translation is CASSLRQGWDEVPEAFF.

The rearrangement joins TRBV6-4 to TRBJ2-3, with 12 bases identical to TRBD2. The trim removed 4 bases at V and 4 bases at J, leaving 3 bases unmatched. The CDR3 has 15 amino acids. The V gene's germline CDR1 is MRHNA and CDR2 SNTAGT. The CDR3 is CASSATSGSSDTQYF. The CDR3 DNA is TGTGCCAGCAGTGCGACTAGCGGGAGTTCAGATACGCAGTATTTT.

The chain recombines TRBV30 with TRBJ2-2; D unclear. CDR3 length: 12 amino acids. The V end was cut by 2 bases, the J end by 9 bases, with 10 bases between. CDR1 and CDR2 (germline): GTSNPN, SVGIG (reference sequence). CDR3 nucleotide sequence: TGTGCCTGGAGTCCACTGGTCCGGGAGCTGTTTTTT. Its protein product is CAWSPLVRELFF.

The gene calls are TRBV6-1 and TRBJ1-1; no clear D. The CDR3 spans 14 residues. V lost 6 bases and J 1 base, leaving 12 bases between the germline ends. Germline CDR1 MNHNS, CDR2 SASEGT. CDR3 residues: CASRRTGENTEAFF. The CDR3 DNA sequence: TGTGCCAGCAGGAGGACCGGAGAGAACACTGAAGCTTTCTTT.

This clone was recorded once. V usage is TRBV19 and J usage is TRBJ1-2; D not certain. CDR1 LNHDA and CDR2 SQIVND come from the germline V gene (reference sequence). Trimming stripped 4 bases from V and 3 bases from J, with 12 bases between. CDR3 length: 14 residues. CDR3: CASSTPGQYYGYTF. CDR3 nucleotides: TGTGCCAGTAGTACGCCGGGCCAGTACTATGGCTACACCTTC.

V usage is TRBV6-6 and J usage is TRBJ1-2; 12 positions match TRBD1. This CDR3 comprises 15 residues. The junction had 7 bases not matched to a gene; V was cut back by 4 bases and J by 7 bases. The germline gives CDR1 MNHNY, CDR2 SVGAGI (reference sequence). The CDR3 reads CASSSRDRGPSGYTF. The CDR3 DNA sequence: TGTGCCAGCAGTTCCCGGGACAGGGGGCCTTCTGGCTACACCTTC.

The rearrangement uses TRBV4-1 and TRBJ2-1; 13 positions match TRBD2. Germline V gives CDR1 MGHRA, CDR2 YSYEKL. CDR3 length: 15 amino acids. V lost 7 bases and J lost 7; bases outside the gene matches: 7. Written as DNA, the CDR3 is TGCGCCAGCATCCCTGGACTAGCGGGAGATAATGAGCAGTTCTTC. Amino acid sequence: CASIPGLAGDNEQFF.

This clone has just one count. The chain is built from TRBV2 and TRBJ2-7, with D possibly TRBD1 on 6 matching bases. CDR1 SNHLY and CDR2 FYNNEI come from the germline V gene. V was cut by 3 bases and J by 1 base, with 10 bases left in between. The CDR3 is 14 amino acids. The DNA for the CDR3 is TGTGCCAGCAGTGACCAGGGGTGGTCCTACGAGCAGTACTTC. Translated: CASSDQGWSYEQYF.

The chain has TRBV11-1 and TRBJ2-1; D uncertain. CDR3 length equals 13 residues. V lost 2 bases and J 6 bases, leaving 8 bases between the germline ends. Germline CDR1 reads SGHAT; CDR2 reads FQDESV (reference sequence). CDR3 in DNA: TGTGCCAGCAGCTTATTTGCCCTCAATGAGCAGTTCTTC. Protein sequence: CASSLFALNEQFF.

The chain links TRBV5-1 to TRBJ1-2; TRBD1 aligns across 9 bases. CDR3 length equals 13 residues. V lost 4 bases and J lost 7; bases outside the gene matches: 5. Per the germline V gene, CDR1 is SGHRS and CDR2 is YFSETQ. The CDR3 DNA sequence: TGCGCCAGCAGCGGACAGGGGCCCCTTGGCTACACCTTC. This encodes CASSGQGPLGYTF.

CDR3 nucleotides: TGTGCCAGTAGTATTCAAGCGGGAGTTGATGAGCAGTTCTTC. Protein sequence: CASSIQAGVDEQFF. V is TRBV19 and J is TRBJ2-1, with 8 positions matching TRBD2. V shed 3 bases and J 8 bases; nucleotides not matched to a gene: 6. The CDR3 runs 14 residues. The germline gives CDR1 LNHDA, CDR2 SQIVND (reference sequence).